The rows below give T cell receptor beta chains drawn from one sample of a study of read filtering for tumor transcriptome and immune sequencing. In TCRdb, the reads were re-called with MiXCR into one record per CDR3 protein. Among fewer than 50,000 distinct CDR3 sequences listed, roughly an eighth were seen once. Sequenced sample: a population of CD138-negative cells sorted from bone marrow. These receptors all come from a donor at least 40 years old with multiple myeloma. CDR3s include the opening cysteine and the closing phenylalanine or tryptophan. The order of the fields is D gene, J gene, clone size, V gene, CDR3 protein, CDR3 DNA. D genes are given only for firm matches. Some rows have no size entry. The others give once, few or many, or a class for an expanded clone.

d_gene: NA; j_gene: TRBJ2-7; abundance: many; v_gene: TRBV12-3/TRBV12-4; CDR3aa: CASSSGTLTYEQYF; CDR3nt: TGTGCCAGCAGTTCCGGGACTCTTACCTACGAGCAGTACTTC
d_gene: NA; j_gene: TRBJ2-3; abundance: few; v_gene: TRBV6-6; CDR3aa: CASSFGSDTQYF; CDR3nt: TGTGCCAGCAGTTTTGGATCAGATACGCAGTATTTT
d_gene: NA; j_gene: TRBJ1-2; abundance: many; v_gene: TRBV6-5; CDR3aa: CASSPRGLSYGYTF; CDR3nt: TGTGCCAGCAGCCCCCGCGGACTCAGCTATGGCTACACCTTC
d_gene: NA; j_gene: TRBJ1-1; abundance: few; v_gene: TRBV5-1; CDR3aa: CASSLDVRPNTEAFF; CDR3nt: TGCGCCAGCAGCTTGGATGTCCGCCCGAACACTGAAGCTTTCTTT
d_gene: TRBD1; j_gene: TRBJ1-1; abundance: NA; v_gene: TRBV20-1; CDR3aa: CSAIDRVKMNTEAFF; CDR3nt: TGCAGTGCTATCGACAGGGTAAAGATGAACACTGAAGCTTTCTTT
d_gene: NA; j_gene: TRBJ2-1; abundance: many; v_gene: TRBV27; CDR3aa: CASSSPGNEQFF; CDR3nt: TGTGCCAGCAGCTCCCCCGGCAATGAGCAGTTCTTC
d_gene: NA; j_gene: TRBJ2-5; abundance: NA; v_gene: TRBV4-1; CDR3aa: CASSQGRGAETQYF; CDR3nt: TGCGCCAGCAGCCAAGGCCGGGGAGCGGAGACCCAGTACTTC
d_gene: TRBD2; j_gene: TRBJ2-2; abundance: many; v_gene: TRBV20-1; CDR3aa: CSADREATGELFF; CDR3nt: TGCAGTGCTGACCGGGAGGCCACCGGGGAGCTGTTTTTT
d_gene: TRBD1; j_gene: TRBJ1-5; abundance: many; v_gene: TRBV4-1; CDR3aa: CASSQVLGTGGASSNQPQHF; CDR3nt: TGCGCCAGCAGCCAAGTCCTTGGGACAGGGGGCGCGAGTAGCAATCAGCCCCAGCATTTT
d_gene: NA; j_gene: TRBJ2-7; abundance: many; v_gene: TRBV29-1; CDR3aa: CSVAQGVYEQYF; CDR3nt: TGCAGCGTTGCACAGGGCGTCTACGAGCAGTACTTC
d_gene: TRBD1; j_gene: TRBJ1-1; abundance: many; v_gene: TRBV6-1; CDR3aa: CASSADRGDTEAFF; CDR3nt: TGTGCCAGCAGTGCGGACAGGGGGGACACTGAAGCTTTCTTT
d_gene: TRBD2; j_gene: TRBJ2-2; abundance: NA; v_gene: TRBV29-1; CDR3aa: CSVAPGLAGDTGELFF; CDR3nt: TGCAGCGTTGCACCGGGACTAGCGGGAGACACCGGGGAGCTGTTTTTT
d_gene: NA; j_gene: TRBJ2-7; abundance: many; v_gene: TRBV15; CDR3aa: CATSRDLGQGKYF; CDR3nt: TGTGCCACCAGCAGAGATCTAGGGCAGGGAAAGTACTTC
d_gene: NA; j_gene: TRBJ1-1; abundance: NA; v_gene: TRBV12-5; CDR3aa: CASAPGQGNTEAFF; CDR3nt: TGTGCTAGTGCCCCTGGGCAGGGGAACACTGAAGCTTTCTTT
d_gene: TRBD2; j_gene: TRBJ2-7; abundance: many; v_gene: TRBV20-1; CDR3aa: CSARDLGVAGSYEQYF; CDR3nt: TGCAGTGCTAGAGATCTCGGGGTAGCGGGGTCCTACGAGCAGTACTTC
d_gene: TRBD2; j_gene: TRBJ2-2; abundance: many; v_gene: TRBV6-5; CDR3aa: CASTKRWGLGLAGGSGELFF; CDR3nt: TGTGCCAGCACCAAACGGTGGGGGCTGGGACTAGCGGGAGGCAGCGGGGAGCTGTTTTTT
d_gene: NA; j_gene: TRBJ2-1; abundance: many; v_gene: TRBV5-1; CDR3aa: CASSLGTPSYNEQFF; CDR3nt: TGCGCCAGCAGCTTGGGGACACCTTCCTACAATGAGCAGTTCTTC
d_gene: NA; j_gene: TRBJ2-1; abundance: medium-sized; v_gene: TRBV20-1; CDR3aa: CSASYNEQFF; CDR3nt: TGCAGTGCTAGCTACAATGAGCAGTTCTTC
d_gene: TRBD1; j_gene: TRBJ2-3; abundance: many; v_gene: TRBV10-3; CDR3aa: CAISESQGATDTQYF; CDR3nt: TGTGCCATCAGTGAATCGCAGGGGGCGACAGATACGCAGTATTTT
d_gene: NA; j_gene: TRBJ2-7; abundance: many; v_gene: TRBV6-6; CDR3aa: CASSYKGSYEQYF; CDR3nt: TGTGCCAGCAGTTACAAGGGCTCCTACGAGCAGTACTTC
d_gene: NA; j_gene: TRBJ1-3; abundance: NA; v_gene: TRBV30; CDR3aa: CAWIVISGSTIYF; CDR3nt: TGTGCCTGGATAGTCATCTCTGGAAGCACCATATATTTT
d_gene: TRBD2; j_gene: TRBJ2-7; abundance: many; v_gene: TRBV5-1; CDR3aa: CASSWAGKAGKHEQYF; CDR3nt: TGCGCCAGCAGCTGGGCCGGGAAAGCGGGAAAACACGAGCAGTACTTC
d_gene: NA; j_gene: TRBJ2-2; abundance: many; v_gene: TRBV29-1; CDR3aa: CSVDLANTGELFF; CDR3nt: TGCAGCGTTGACCTGGCGAACACCGGGGAGCTGTTTTTT
d_gene: TRBD2; j_gene: TRBJ2-1; abundance: NA; v_gene: TRBV11-1; CDR3aa: CASSLGGRSYNEQFF; CDR3nt: TGTGCCAGCAGCTTAGGCGGGAGGTCCTACAATGAGCAGTTCTTC
d_gene: TRBD2; j_gene: TRBJ2-2; abundance: NA; v_gene: TRBV20-1; CDR3aa: CGAGILAGGNTGELFF; CDR3nt: TGCGGTGCTGGGATACTAGCGGGAGGGAACACCGGGGAGCTGTTTTTT
d_gene: NA; j_gene: TRBJ2-2; abundance: many; v_gene: TRBV5-5; CDR3aa: CASSGGPGDWGELFF; CDR3nt: TGTGCCAGCAGCGGCGGGCCTGGGGACTGGGGGGAGCTGTTTTTT
d_gene: NA; j_gene: TRBJ2-7; abundance: many; v_gene: TRBV20-1; CDR3aa: CSASVVQGWEQYF; CDR3nt: TGCAGTGCTAGTGTCGTCCAGGGTTGGGAGCAGTACTTC
d_gene: TRBD2; j_gene: TRBJ2-3; abundance: many; v_gene: TRBV20-1; CDR3aa: CSARGSSGHTQYF; CDR3nt: TGCAGTGCTAGAGGTTCTAGCGGGCATACGCAGTATTTT
d_gene: NA; j_gene: TRBJ2-7; abundance: many; v_gene: TRBV6-5; CDR3aa: CASSPGAYEQYF; CDR3nt: TGTGCCAGCAGTCCCGGAGCATACGAGCAGTACTTC
d_gene: NA; j_gene: TRBJ2-2; abundance: few; v_gene: TRBV24-1; CDR3aa: CATSDPGSNTGELFF; CDR3nt: TGTGCCACCAGTGACCCGGGATCTAACACCGGGGAGCTGTTTTTT